This T cell receptor (beta chain) was captured in a study of shared clonotypes between healthy human individuals. In regard to this clone: Its antigen is currently unknown.

This CDR3 has 15 residues. V lost 7 bases to trimming and J lost 6 bases, with 19 bases between them. Germline V gene data show CDR1 as MNHEY and CDR2 as SMNVEV (reference sequence). Clones were sequenced by immunoSEQ multiplex PCR, and TCRdb holds only the in-frame ones, with some missing. Of about 480,000 clones detected, 70% to 80% appear once; the ten largest clones hold 13%. Broader study findings: Represented diversity (both genetic and exposure-history) was limited by the small number of donors.

This TCR was sampled from a woman aged 40 to 50 in good health. Some clones in this sample may be carry-over from other donors' samples. Sequenced sample: PBMCs. J is TRBJ2-1 and V is TRBV27, with D perhaps being TRBD1 or TRBD2 (5 bases each). As DNA, the CDR3 is TGTGCCAGCACTCAACTGGGGGAGTCAGGCAATGAGCAGTTCTTC. The encoded protein is CASTQLGESGNEQFF.